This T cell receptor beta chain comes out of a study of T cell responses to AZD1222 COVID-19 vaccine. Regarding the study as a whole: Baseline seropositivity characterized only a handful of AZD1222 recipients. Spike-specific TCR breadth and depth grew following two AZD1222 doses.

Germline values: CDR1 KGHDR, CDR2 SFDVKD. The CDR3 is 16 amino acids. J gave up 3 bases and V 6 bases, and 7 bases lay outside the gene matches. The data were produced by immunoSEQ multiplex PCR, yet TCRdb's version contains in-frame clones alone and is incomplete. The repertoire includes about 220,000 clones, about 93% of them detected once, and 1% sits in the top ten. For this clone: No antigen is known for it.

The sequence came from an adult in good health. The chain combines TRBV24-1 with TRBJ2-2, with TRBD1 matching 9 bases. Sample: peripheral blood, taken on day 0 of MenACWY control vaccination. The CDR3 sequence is CATSRPGQGYTGELFF. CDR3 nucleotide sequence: TGTGCCACCAGTCGGCCGGGACAGGGTTACACCGGGGAGCTGTTTTTT.